This T cell receptor beta chain was retrieved from a study of T cell responses to AZD1222 COVID-19 vaccine. Measured with immunoSEQ multiplex PCR; TCRdb has only the in-frame clones, and not every one. The sample records some 150,000 clones, around 91% being singletons. V was cut by 5 bases and J by 5 bases, with 17 bases left in between. CDR1 is SGHTA, CDR2 FQGNSA, per germline. This CDR3 is 15 amino acids long. The chain is built from TRBV7-2 and TRBJ2-3; tentatively, D is TRBD2 (5 bases). The specimen comprised peripheral blood, sampled on day 0 of AZD1222 vaccination. This clonotype was obtained from an adult in good health. The chain's CDR3 is CASSLGRGLVDTQYF. The CDR3 bases are TGTGCCAGCAGCCTAGGGAGAGGGCTTGTAGATACGCAGTATTTT.